This entry features one T cell receptor beta chain sequence. This entry comes from a study of Ad26.COV2.S vaccination and SARS-CoV-2 variants. Clones were sequenced by immunoSEQ multiplex PCR, and TCRdb holds only the in-frame ones, with some missing. The sample has about 350,000 clones, around 84% seen once. The CDR3 runs 11 residues. The germline gives CDR1 DFQATT, CDR2 SNEGSKA (reference sequence). Trimming left V 5 bases short and J 6 bases short, with 9 bases between. The treatment was: 15 to 20 received Ad26.COV2.S at low or high dose, single or two shots; about five received placebo; per-sample allocation not given. The samples were gathered on day 63 after the first injection of vaccine or placebo.

The sequence was collected from a person aged 18 to 59 who received the Ad26.COV2.S COVID-19 vaccine or a placebo. The material sequenced was peripheral blood, taken in a trial of Ad26.COV2.S vaccine versus placebo. The chain joins TRBV20-1 to TRBJ2-3; D unresolved. The CDR3 sequence: CSALLVDTQYF. CDR3 coding DNA: TGCAGTGCTCTTTTGGTGGATACGCAGTATTTT.